This T cell receptor (beta chain) was documented in a study of T cell changes during pregnancy in multiple sclerosis. The assay was immunoSEQ multiplex PCR, and TCRdb's table has in-frame clones only and misses some. Among tens of thousands of clones listed, around 94% were seen once. The receptor was isolated from a female donor with multiple sclerosis, enrolled in a pregnancy study. The sample in question was peripheral blood, obtained in the third trimester of pregnancy.

The CDR3 is CASSVVQGDTYGYTF. The CDR3 DNA sequence: TGTGCCAGCTCAGTGGTCCAAGGGGACACCTATGGCTACACCTTC. The chain has TRBV18 and TRBJ1-2, with D perhaps matching TRBD1 (6 bases). V shed 5 bases and J shed 4 bases, with 17 bases lying between them. The germline gives CDR1 KGHSH, CDR2 LQKENI. The CDR3 length is 15 residues. Combining the CDR3 with reference TRBV18 and TRBJ1-2 gives the whole variable domain NAGVMQNPRHLVRRRGQEARLRCSPMKGHSHVYWYRQLPEEGLKFMVYLQKENIIDESGMPKERFSAEFPKEGPSILRIQQVVRGDSAAYFCASSVVQGDTYGYTFGSGTRLTVV.